This passage covers 21 T cell receptor beta chains from one sample sequenced in a study of T cell changes during pregnancy in multiple sclerosis. Assay used: immunoSEQ multiplex PCR; TCRdb lists only in-frame clones, some missing. This sample has tens of thousands of clones, with about 88% found just once. The sequencing used peripheral blood, collected in the first trimester of pregnancy. Receptors were obtained from a female donor in good health, enrolled as a control in a pregnancy study.

CDR3 in amino acids: CASSAGEETQYF. The CDR3 DNA is TGTGCCAGCAGCGCGGGAGAAGAGACCCAGTACTTC. This rearrangement joins TRBV11-3 to TRBJ2-5; the match to TRBD2 covers 7 bases. The CDR3 totals 12 residues. CDR1 is SGHNT and CDR2 is YENEEA in the germline V gene. Trimming removed 5 bases from V and 3 bases from J; junction bases left unmatched: 0.

The chain links TRBV7-2 to TRBJ2-3; 8 bases match TRBD2. Trimming took 4 bases from V and 3 from J; bases not matched to a gene: 9. CDR3 size: 16 residues. Germline CDR1 and CDR2: SGHTA and FQGNSA. In DNA, the CDR3 is TGTGCCAGCAGCTCCGCGGGGGGCCTACCGACAGATACGCAGTATTTT. It encodes CASSSAGGLPTDTQYF.

J is TRBJ1-1 and V is TRBV29-1; D might be TRBD1 (5 bases). The germline V gene encodes CDR1 SQVTM and CDR2 ANQGSEA. V lost 4 bases and J lost 0, with 15 bases in between. The CDR3 sequence is 15 residues long. This CDR3 reads CSVGGRGLMNTEAFF. The CDR3 bases are TGCAGCGTTGGGGGAAGGGGCCTGATGAACACTGAAGCTTTCTTT.

The chain combines TRBV9 with TRBJ2-7; 7 nucleotides match TRBD1. V trimming: 0 bases; J trimming: 11 bases; junction bases outside the gene matches: 14. Germline V gene lookup returns CDR1 SGDLS and CDR2 YYNGEE. The CDR3 is 15 amino acids. The CDR3: CASSVVEGDSPKEYF. The DNA for the CDR3 is TGTGCCAGCAGCGTAGTAGAGGGGGACAGTCCCAAGGAGTACTTC.

The chain links TRBV11-3 to TRBJ2-7; 8 bases align to TRBD1. The CDR3 runs to 13 residues. V lost 5 bases to trimming and J lost 4 bases; unmatched junction nucleotides: 4. Germline lookup yields CDR1 SGHNT and CDR2 YENEEA. The CDR3 nucleotides are TGTGCCAGCAGCCTCCGGGACAGGTACGAGCAGTACTTC. Translation gives CASSLRDRYEQYF.

This clone was detected a few times. The rearrangement links TRBV7-9 to TRBJ2-2; the match to TRBD1 covers 10 bases. Unmatched junction bases numbered 7, after V lost 5 bases and J lost 7 bases. This CDR3 has 15 residues. CDR1 and CDR2 (germline): SEHNR, FQNEAQ (reference sequence). CDR3 DNA: TGTGCCAGCAGCCCACGACAGGGGGCCGGCGGGGAGCTGTTTTTT. As protein: CASSPRQGAGGELFF.

J is TRBJ2-7 and V is TRBV2; TRBD2 matches at 7 bases. The CDR3 spans 15 residues. CDR1 is SNHLY, CDR2 FYNNEI, per germline. Trimming at V came to 4 bases and at J to 5 bases, leaving 11 bases not matched to a gene. The CDR3 sequence is CASSGANRGRNEQYF. CDR3 nucleotide sequence: TGTGCCAGCAGTGGCGCCAATCGCGGGAGAAACGAGCAGTACTTC.

V and J are TRBV7-2 and TRBJ2-1; D is ambiguous. The CDR3 length is 14 residues. From germline, CDR1 is SGHTA and CDR2 FQGNSA. V lost 2 bases and J 5 bases, leaving 10 bases between the germline ends. In DNA form, the CDR3 reads TGTGCCAGCAGCTTAATGTCTCGGGACAATGAGCAGTTCTTC. Protein: CASSLMSRDNEQFF.

The rearrangement links TRBV11-3 to TRBJ2-7; tentatively, D is TRBD2 (5 bases). Germline assignment: CDR1 SGHNT and CDR2 YENEEA. CDR3 size: 12 residues. Trimming stripped 0 bases from V and 7 bases from J, with 7 bases between. CDR3 protein: CASSLDAGEQYF. CDR3 bases: TGTGCCAGCAGCTTAGATGCGGGTGAGCAGTACTTC.

This rearrangement joins TRBV27 to TRBJ1-4, with a tentative D call TRBD1 (5 bases). Germline lookup yields CDR1 MNHEY and CDR2 SMNVEV (reference sequence). This CDR3 comprises 16 residues. The V end was cut by 2 bases, the J end by 4 bases, with 14 bases between. The chain's CDR3 is CASSLLSGGYNEKLFF. CDR3 DNA sequence: TGTGCCAGCAGTTTACTATCCGGGGGGTATAATGAAAAACTGTTTTTT.

The rearrangement links TRBV6-5 to TRBJ1-2; 9 positions match TRBD1. In germline, CDR1 is MNHEY, CDR2 SVGAGI. The CDR3 is made up of 14 amino acids. After removal of 2 bases from V and 6 bases from J, the junction contained 4 bases not matched to a gene. In DNA, the CDR3 is TGTGCCAGCAGTTACCTGGGACAGGGAAATGGCTACACCTTC. It translates to CASSYLGQGNGYTF.

The V and J genes are TRBV10-1 and TRBJ1-1; 7 bases align to TRBD1. The V gene's germline CDR1 is WNHNN and CDR2 SYGVQD (reference sequence). J lost 3 bases, V lost 1 base, and 8 bases had no gene match. The CDR3 contains 16 residues. CDR3 in DNA: TGCGCCAGCAGTGAGTGCCAGGGGGAAGGGTACACTGAAGCTTTCTTT. This gives the protein CASSECQGEGYTEAFF.

The rearrangement joins TRBV2 to TRBJ1-3; perhaps TRBD1 as D (6 bases). V was trimmed by 6 bases and J by 2 bases, leaving 14 bases between them. The germline CDR1 and CDR2 sequences are SNHLY and FYNNEI. This CDR3 region has 15 residues. The CDR3 coding sequence is TGTGCCAGCAGAGCTACGACAGGTACTGGAAACACCATATATTTT. Translated, it gives CASRATTGTGNTIYF.

The chain uses TRBV7-3 and TRBJ2-3; 8 nucleotides match TRBD1. Germline trimming cut 5 bases from V and 3 bases from J; bases unmatched to any gene: 10. CDR1 SGHTA and CDR2 FQGTGA come from the germline V gene. CDR3 length: 16 residues. CDR3 bases: TGTGCCAGCAGCGCGAAGGACAGGGCGGGGACAGATACGCAGTATTTT. Residues: CASSAKDRAGTDTQYF.

The chain combines TRBV6-5 with TRBJ2-7; D ambiguous. CDR1 MNHEY and CDR2 SVGAGI come from the germline V gene. The CDR3 consists of 14 residues. V lost 0 bases, J lost 3 bases, and 9 bases lay in between. The CDR3 DNA follows: TGTGCCAGCAGTTACTCGGGCTATTACTACGAGCAGTACTTC. Its protein is CASSYSGYYYEQYF.

This clone was observed a single time. This rearrangement joins TRBV10-3 to TRBJ1-3; D is ambiguous. V lost 9 bases and J lost 0, with 12 bases in between. Germline V gene lookup returns CDR1 ENHRY and CDR2 SYGVKD. The CDR3 loop spans 14 amino acids. The CDR3 region has the DNA TGTGCCATTTTAGACGGGGACTCTGGAAACACCATATATTTT. Translating it yields CAILDGDSGNTIYF.

The chain is built from TRBV7-2 and TRBJ1-3; tentatively, D is TRBD1 (5 bases). Looked up from germline, CDR1 is SGHTA and CDR2 is FQGNSA. The length of the CDR3 is 16 residues. Trimming shortened V by 4 bases and J by 3 bases, and 16 bases separated the two germline ends. The CDR3 DNA is TGTGCCAGCAGCTCTACGCAGGGAGGGTTTGGAAACACCATATATTTT. This encodes CASSSTQGGFGNTIYF.

The rearrangement joins TRBV5-1 to TRBJ2-2, with 8 bases fitting TRBD2. V gave up 3 bases and J gave up 6 bases; unmatched junction bases: 25. The length of the CDR3 is 21 residues. Germline CDR1 reads SGHRS; CDR2 reads YFSETQ. As DNA, the CDR3 is TGCGCCAGCAGCTCTATTGGGTCGGGTTTTAGCGGGATACCGGACCCCGGGGAGCTGTTTTTT. Translated, it gives CASSSIGSGFSGIPDPGELFF.

This chain joins TRBV5-6 and TRBJ1-5; D is possibly TRBD1 (6 bases). This CDR3 is 16 amino acids long. Looked up from germline, CDR1 is SGHDT and CDR2 is YYEEEE. V was shortened by 2 bases and J by 0 bases, with 12 bases between the two germline ends. The CDR3 sequence is CASSLQGSYSNQPQHF. The DNA of the CDR3 is TGTGCCAGCAGCTTACAGGGATCATATAGCAATCAGCCCCAGCATTTT. The variable domain in full, completed from reference TRBV5-6 and TRBJ1-5, reads DAGVTQSPTHLIKTRGQQVTLRCSPKSGHDTVSWYQQALGQGPQFIFQYYEEEERQRGNFPDRFSGHQFPNYSSELNVNALLLGDSALYLCASSLQGSYSNQPQHFGDGTRLSIL.

The V and J genes are TRBV7-2 and TRBJ2-1; maybe TRBD2 (7 bases). V gave up 1 base and J gave up 8 bases, with 12 bases separating them. Looked up from germline, CDR1 is SGHTA and CDR2 is FQGNSA. This CDR3 is built from 14 residues. CDR3 coding DNA: TGTGCCAGCAGCTTAGAAGGAGGGGGGGATGAGCAGTTCTTC. This sequence encodes CASSLEGGGDEQFF.

The chain has TRBV5-1 and TRBJ1-4, with TRBD1 identical over 7 bases. This CDR3 spans 14 amino acids. V lost 3 bases, J lost 4 bases, and 3 bases stayed unmatched. Germline CDR1 is SGHRS and CDR2 is YFSETQ. The DNA of the CDR3 is TGCGCCAGCAGCTGGAGACAGGGTAATGAAAAACTGTTTTTT. The encoded protein is CASSWRQGNEKLFF. Supplemented by reference TRBV5-1 and TRBJ1-4, the full variable domain reads KAGVTQTPRYLIKTRGQQVTLSCSPISGHRSVSWYQQTPGQGLQFLFEYFSETQRNKGNFPGRFSGRQFSNSRSEMNVSTLELGDSALYLCASSWRQGNEKLFFGSGTQLSVL.